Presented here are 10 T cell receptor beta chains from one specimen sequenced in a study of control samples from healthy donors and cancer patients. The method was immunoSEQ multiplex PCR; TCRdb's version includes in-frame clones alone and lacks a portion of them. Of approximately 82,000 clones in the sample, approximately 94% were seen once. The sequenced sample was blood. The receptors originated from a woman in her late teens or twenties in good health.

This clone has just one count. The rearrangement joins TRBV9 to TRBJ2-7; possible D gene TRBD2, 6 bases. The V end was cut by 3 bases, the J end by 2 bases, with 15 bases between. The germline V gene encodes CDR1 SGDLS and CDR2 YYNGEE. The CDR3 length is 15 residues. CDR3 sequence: CASSASVGTAYEQYF. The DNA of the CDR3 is TGTGCCAGCAGCGCATCAGTCGGGACTGCCTACGAGCAGTACTTC.

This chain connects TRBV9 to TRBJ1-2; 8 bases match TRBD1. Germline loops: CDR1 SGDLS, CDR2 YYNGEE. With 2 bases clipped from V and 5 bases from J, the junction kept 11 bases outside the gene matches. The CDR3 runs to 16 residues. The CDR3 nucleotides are TGTGCCAGCAGCGTTTCCCCCGGACAGGGCGATTATGGCTACACCTTC. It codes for CASSVSPGQGDYGYTF.

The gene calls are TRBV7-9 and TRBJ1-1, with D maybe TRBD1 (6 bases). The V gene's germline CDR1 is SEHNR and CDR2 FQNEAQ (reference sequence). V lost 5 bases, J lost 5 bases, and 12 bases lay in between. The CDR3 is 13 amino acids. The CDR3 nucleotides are TGTGCCAGCAGCCTTGTCACAGGGACTGAAGCTTTCTTT. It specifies CASSLVTGTEAFF. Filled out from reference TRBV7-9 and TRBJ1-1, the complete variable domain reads DTGVSQNPRHKITKRGQNVTFRCDPISEHNRLYWYRQTLGQGPEFLTYFQNEAQLEKSRLLSDRFSAERPKGSFSTLEIQRTEQGDSAMYLCASSLVTGTEAFFGQGTRLTVV.

CDR3 sequence (DNA): TGTGCCAGCAGCACACGGGACGGGATGCGGGGAGAGCAGTACTTC. Its protein product is CASSTRDGMRGEQYF. This chain links TRBV7-6 with TRBJ2-7, with D tentatively TRBD2 (6 bases). There are 15 residues in the CDR3. Trimming removed 5 bases at V and 7 bases at J, with 21 bases between. Germline V lookup: CDR1 SGHVS, CDR2 FNYEAQ.

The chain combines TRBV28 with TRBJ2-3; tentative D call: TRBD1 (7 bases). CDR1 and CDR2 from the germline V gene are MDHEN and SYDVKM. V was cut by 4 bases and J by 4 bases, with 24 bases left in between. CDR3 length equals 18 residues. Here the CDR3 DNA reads TGTGCCAGCAGTTCAGGGGGACCGGGGGCGCTTATTTCAGATACGCAGTATTTT. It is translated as CASSSGGPGALISDTQYF. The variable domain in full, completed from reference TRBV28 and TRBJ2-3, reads DVKVTQSSRYLVKRTGEKVFLECVQDMDHENMFWYRQDPGLGLRLIYFSYDVKMKEKGDIPEGYSVSREKKERFSLILESASTNQTSMYLCASSSGGPGALISDTQYFGPGTRLTVL.

CDR3 in amino acids: CASIPTRGPGYEQYF. CDR3 coding DNA: TGTGCCAGCATCCCTACGAGGGGGCCAGGGTACGAGCAGTACTTC. The chain uses TRBV7-9 and TRBJ2-7; 7 positions agree with TRBD1. The CDR3 runs to 15 residues. From germline, CDR1 is SEHNR and CDR2 FQNEAQ (reference sequence). The V segment lost 7 bases and the J segment 4 bases; nucleotides outside the gene matches: 13.

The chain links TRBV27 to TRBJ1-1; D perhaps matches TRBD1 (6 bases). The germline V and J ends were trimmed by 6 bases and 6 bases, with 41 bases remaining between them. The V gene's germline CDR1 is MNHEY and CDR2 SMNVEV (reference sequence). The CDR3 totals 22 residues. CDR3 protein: CASRSYSGTWLGTSTRGAEAFF. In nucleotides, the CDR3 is TGTGCCAGCAGGTCATACTCAGGGACCTGGTTGGGGACATCTACGAGGGGCGCTGAAGCTTTCTTT.

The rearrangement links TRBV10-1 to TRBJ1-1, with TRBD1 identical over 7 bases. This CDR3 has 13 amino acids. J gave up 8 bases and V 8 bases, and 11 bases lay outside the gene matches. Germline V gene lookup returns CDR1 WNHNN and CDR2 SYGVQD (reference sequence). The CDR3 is CASVSGIGGEAFF. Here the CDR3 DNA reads TGCGCCAGCGTATCAGGAATAGGGGGCGAAGCTTTCTTT.

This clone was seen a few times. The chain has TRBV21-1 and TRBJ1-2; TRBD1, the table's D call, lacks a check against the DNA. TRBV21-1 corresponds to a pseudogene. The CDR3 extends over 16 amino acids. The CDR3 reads CASSYQGTATLYGYTF. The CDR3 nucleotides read TGTGCCAGCAGCTACCAGGGCACAGCAACACTCTATGGCTACACCTTC.

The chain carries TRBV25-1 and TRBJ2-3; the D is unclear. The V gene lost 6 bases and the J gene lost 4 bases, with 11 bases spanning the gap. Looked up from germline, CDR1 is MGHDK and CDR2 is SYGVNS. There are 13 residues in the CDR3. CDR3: CASRTGSADTQYF. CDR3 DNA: TGTGCCAGCAGAACCGGGTCGGCAGATACGCAGTATTTT.